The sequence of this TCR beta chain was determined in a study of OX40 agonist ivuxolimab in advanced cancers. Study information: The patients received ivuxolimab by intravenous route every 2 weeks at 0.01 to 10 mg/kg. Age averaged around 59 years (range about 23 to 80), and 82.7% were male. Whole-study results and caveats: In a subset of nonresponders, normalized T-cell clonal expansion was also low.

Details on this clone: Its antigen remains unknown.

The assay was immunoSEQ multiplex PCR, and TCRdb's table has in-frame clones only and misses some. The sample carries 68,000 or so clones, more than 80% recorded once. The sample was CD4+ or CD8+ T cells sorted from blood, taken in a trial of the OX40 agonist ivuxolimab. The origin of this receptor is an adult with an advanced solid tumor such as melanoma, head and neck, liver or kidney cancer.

This chain's CDR3 is CASSIGGQPSNYGYTF. CDR3 DNA: TGTGCCAGTAGTATAGGGGGACAGCCCTCTAACTATGGCTACACCTTC. This rearrangement joins TRBV19 to TRBJ1-2; 7 bases line up with TRBD1. V lost 1 base to trimming and J lost 0 bases; unmatched junction nucleotides: 5. Germline values: CDR1 LNHDA, CDR2 SQIVND (reference sequence). The CDR3 extends over 16 amino acids.